The clone carrying this T cell receptor beta chain was recorded a few times. One entry per CDR3 protein results from TCRdb running MiXCR on the PCR reads. The top ten hold over 9% of the sample, which has 90,000 or so distinct CDR3 sequences, 45% to 50% seen once. The entry originates in a study of CDR3 diversity in severe acne. This clonotype originated in a male donor in good health, serving as a control. Sequenced input: blood.

CDR3 sequence (DNA): TGCAGTGCTCCAGAGAGGGCTAGCGGGCCGTACTTC. Protein sequence: CSAPERASGPYF. The chain carries TRBV20-1 and TRBJ2-5, with 8 bases aligning to TRBD2. CDR3 length: 12 residues. CDR1 and CDR2 from the germline V gene are DFQATT and SNEGSKA (reference sequence). With 5 bases clipped from V and 13 bases from J, the junction kept 12 bases outside the gene matches.